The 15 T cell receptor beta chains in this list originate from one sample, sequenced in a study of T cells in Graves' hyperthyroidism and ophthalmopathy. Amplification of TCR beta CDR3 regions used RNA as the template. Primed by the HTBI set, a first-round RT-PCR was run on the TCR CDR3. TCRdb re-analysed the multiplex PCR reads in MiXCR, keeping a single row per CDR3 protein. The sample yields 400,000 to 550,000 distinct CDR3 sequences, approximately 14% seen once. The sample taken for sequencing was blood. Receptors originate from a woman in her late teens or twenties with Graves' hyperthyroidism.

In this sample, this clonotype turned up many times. CDR3 in DNA: TGCGCCAGCAGCTACCGGGACCTTAATTCACCCCTCCACTTT. Translation gives CASSYRDLNSPLHF. This sequence joins TRBV5-1 and TRBJ1-6, with D tentatively TRBD1 (5 bases). The CDR3 totals 14 residues. V was clipped by 3 bases and J by 6 bases, with 10 bases between them. The germline gives CDR1 SGHRS, CDR2 YFSETQ.

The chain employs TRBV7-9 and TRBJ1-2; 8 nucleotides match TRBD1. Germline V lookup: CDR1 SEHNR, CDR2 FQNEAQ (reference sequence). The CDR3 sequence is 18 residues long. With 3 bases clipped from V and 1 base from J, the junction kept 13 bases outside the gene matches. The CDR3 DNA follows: TGTGCCAGCAGCTTCCCCCCGGGACAGGCCGCGATTAACTATGGCTACACCTTC. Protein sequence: CASSFPPGQAAINYGYTF. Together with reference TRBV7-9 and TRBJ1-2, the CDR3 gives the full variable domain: DTGVSQNPRHKITKRGQNVTFRCDPISEHNRLYWYRQTLGQGPEFLTYFQNEAQLEKSRLLSDRFSAERPKGSFSTLEIQRTEQGDSAMYLCASSFPPGQAAINYGYTFGSGTRLTVV.

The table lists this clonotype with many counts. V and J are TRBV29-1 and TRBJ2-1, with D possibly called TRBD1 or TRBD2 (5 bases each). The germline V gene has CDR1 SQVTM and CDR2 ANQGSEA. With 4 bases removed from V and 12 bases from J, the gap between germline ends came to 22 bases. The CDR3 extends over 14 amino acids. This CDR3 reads CSVGRRSPLGVQFF. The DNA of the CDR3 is TGCAGCGTTGGCCGGCGGAGCCCCTTGGGGGTGCAGTTCTTC.

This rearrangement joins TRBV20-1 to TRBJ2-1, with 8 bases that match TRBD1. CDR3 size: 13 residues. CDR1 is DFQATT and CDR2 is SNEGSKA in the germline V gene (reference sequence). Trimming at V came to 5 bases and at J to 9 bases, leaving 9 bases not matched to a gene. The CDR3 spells CSAGKTGDGEQFF. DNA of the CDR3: TGCAGTGCTGGAAAGACAGGGGATGGTGAGCAGTTCTTC.

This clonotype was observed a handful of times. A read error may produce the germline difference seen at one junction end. This chain's CDR3 is CASSSVGAGGRRTDPQYF. The DNA of the CDR3 is TGCGCCAGCAGCTCGGTGGGAGCGGGAGGGCGACGCACAGATCCGCAGTATTTT. V usage is TRBV5-1 and J usage is TRBJ2-3; TRBD2 aligns across 10 bases. Germline CDR1 and CDR2: SGHRS and YFSETQ. The CDR3 is 18 residues long. The complete variable domain, with remaining parts taken from reference TRBV5-1 and TRBJ2-3, reads KAGVTQTPRYLIKTRGQQVTLSCSPISGHRSVSWYQQTPGQGLQFLFEYFSETQRNKGNFPGRFSGRQFSNSRSEMNVSTLELGDSALYLCASSSVGAGGRRTDPQYFGPGTRLTVL.

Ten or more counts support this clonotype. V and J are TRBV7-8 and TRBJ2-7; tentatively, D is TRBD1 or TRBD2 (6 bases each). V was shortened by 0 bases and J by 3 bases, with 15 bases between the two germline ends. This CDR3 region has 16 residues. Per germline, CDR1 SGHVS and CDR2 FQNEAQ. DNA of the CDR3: TGTGCCAGCAGCTTAGCGCCGGGGGCTCGAGACTACGAGCAGTACTTC. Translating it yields CASSLAPGARDYEQYF. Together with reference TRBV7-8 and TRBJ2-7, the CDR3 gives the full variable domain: GAGVSQSPRYKVAKRGQDVALRCDPISGHVSLFWYQQALGQGPEFLTYFQNEAQLDKSGLPSDRFFAERPEGSVSTLKIQRTQQEDSAVYLCASSLAPGARDYEQYFGPGTRLTVT.

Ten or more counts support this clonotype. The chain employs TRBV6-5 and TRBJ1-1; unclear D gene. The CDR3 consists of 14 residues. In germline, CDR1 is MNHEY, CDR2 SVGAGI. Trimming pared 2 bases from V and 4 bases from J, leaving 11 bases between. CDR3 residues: CASSYDTTPTEAFF. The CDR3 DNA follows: TGTGCCAGCAGTTACGACACCACACCCACTGAAGCTTTCTTT.

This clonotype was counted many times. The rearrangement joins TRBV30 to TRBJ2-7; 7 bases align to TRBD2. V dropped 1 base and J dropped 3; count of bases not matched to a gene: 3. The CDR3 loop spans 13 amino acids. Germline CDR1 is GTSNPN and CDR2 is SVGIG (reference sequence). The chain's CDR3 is CAWSEGDYYEQYF. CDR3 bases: TGTGCCTGGAGTGAAGGGGACTACTACGAGCAGTACTTC.

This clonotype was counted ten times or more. The CDR3 protein is CASTSSLNTEAFF. CDR3 DNA sequence: TGTGCCAGCACCTCTTCACTGAACACTGAAGCTTTCTTT. This chain links TRBV11-2 with TRBJ1-1; D is undetermined. The CDR3 is made up of 13 amino acids. V lost 7 bases to trimming and J lost 0 bases, with 9 bases between them. From germline, CDR1 is SGHAT and CDR2 FQNNGV.

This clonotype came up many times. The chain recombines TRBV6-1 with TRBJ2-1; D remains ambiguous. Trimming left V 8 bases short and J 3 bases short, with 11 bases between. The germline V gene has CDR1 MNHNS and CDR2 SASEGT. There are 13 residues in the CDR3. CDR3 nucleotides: TGTGCCAGCGTTGCGGCCCTCTACAATGAGCAGTTCTTC. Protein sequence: CASVAALYNEQFF.

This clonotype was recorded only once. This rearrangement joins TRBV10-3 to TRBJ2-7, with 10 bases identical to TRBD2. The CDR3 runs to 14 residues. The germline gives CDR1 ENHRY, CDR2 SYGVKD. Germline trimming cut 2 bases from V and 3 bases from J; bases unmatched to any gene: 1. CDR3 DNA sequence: TGTGCCATCAGTGAGGGACTAGCGGACTACGAGCAGTACTTC. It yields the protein CAISEGLADYEQYF.

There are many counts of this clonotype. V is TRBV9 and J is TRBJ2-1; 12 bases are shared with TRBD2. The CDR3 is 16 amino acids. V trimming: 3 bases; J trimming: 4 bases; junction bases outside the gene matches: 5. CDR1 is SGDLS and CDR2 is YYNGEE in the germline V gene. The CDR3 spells CASSGPGTSGYNEQFF. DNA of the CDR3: TGTGCCAGCAGCGGCCCCGGGACTAGCGGGTACAATGAGCAGTTCTTC. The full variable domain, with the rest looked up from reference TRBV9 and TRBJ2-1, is DSGVTQTPKHLITATGQRVTLRCSPRSGDLSVYWYQQSLDQGLQFLIQYYNGEERAKGNILERFSAQQFPDLHSELNLSSLELGDSALYFCASSGPGTSGYNEQFFGPGTRLTVL.

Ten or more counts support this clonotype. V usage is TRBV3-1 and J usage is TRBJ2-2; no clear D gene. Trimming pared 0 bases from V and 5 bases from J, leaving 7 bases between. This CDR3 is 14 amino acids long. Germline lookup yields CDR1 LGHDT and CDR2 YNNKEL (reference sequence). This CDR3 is CASSQDVRTGELFF. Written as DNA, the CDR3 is TGTGCCAGCAGCCAAGATGTCCGTACCGGGGAGCTGTTTTTT. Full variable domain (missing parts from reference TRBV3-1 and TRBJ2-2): DTAVSQTPKYLVTQMGNDKSIKCEQNLGHDTMYWYKQDSKKFLKIMFSYNNKELIINETVPNRFSPKSPDKAHLNLHINSLELGDSAVYFCASSQDVRTGELFFGEGSRLTVL.

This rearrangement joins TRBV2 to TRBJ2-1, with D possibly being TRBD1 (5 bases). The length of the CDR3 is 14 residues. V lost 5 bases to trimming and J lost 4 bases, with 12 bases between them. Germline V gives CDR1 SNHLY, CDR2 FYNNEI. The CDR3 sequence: CASSSHQGYNEQFF. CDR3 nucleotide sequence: TGTGCCAGCAGTTCGCATCAGGGATACAATGAGCAGTTCTTC.

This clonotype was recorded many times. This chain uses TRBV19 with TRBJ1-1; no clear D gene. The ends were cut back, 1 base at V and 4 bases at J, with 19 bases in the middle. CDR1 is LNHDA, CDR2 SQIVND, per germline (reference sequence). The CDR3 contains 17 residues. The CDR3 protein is CASSIAPVTGRGTEAFF. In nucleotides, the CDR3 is TGTGCCAGTAGTATAGCCCCCGTTACGGGGAGAGGCACTGAAGCTTTCTTT.